This entry concerns a single T cell receptor (beta chain). This specimen belongs to a study of blood T cell repertoires in COVID-19. Per the germline V gene, CDR1 is MNHEY and CDR2 is SVGAGI. This CDR3 region has 16 residues. The V segment lost 0 bases and the J segment 8 bases; nucleotides outside the gene matches: 7. TCRdb keeps only in-frame clones here, not all; method: immunoSEQ multiplex PCR. The sample has approximately 150,000 clones, roughly 88% seen once; the top ten hold over 5%. Sequencing was done on a sample of PBMCs or T cells enriched from blood (not recorded which). The chain carries TRBV6-5 and TRBJ1-1; 12 bases align to TRBD1. The clonotype was recovered from a man aged 70-80 years who had been exposed to COVID-19. In nucleotides, the CDR3 is TGTGCCAGCAGTTACTCGAGTGGGACAGGGGGCAGGGAAGCTTTCTTT. It yields the protein CASSYSSGTGGREAFF.